These T cell receptor beta chains were read from a single sample in a study of breast tumors, draining lymph nodes, adjacent tissues. TCRdb passed the multiplex PCR reads through MiXCR, listing each CDR3 protein once. This table has about 130,000 distinct CDR3 sequences, 21% appearing once. Sequenced input: axillary lymph node tissue. These receptors were collected from a female donor with breast cancer. Some clones in this sample may be carry-over from other donors' samples. The CDR3 runs from the conserved cysteine through the conserved F or W. The order of the fields is V gene, J gene, CDR3 protein.

TRBV5-8	TRBJ1-2	CASSADTSNYGYTF
TRBV30	TRBJ1-4	CVLSGGRPTNERLFF
TRBV25-1	TRBJ2-7	CASSEMGAVYEQYF
TRBV18	TRBJ2-2	CASSPLGTSGTGELFF
TRBV19	TRBJ2-7	CASTGTSDREQYF
TRBV4-1	TRBJ2-3	CASSQAFAVSGRHTDTQYF
TRBV19	TRBJ1-2	CASSIAGRSGYTF
TRBV20-1	TRBJ1-1	CSARVPAENTEAFF
TRBV28	TRBJ2-1	CASTSGWEQFF
TRBV6-1	TRBJ1-2	CASSEGRGNYGYTF
TRBV9	TRBJ2-1	CASSVAEGRYDEQFF
TRBV12-3/TRBV12-4	TRBJ1-1	CASSPTGMNTEAFF
TRBV6-4	TRBJ1-1	CASSESGTNTEAFF
TRBV7-8	TRBJ2-5	CAVGREAKETQYF
TRBV5-1	TRBJ1-4	CASSFTGGSFVSFNEKLFF
TRBV28	TRBJ1-3	CASSYGGRSSGNTIYF
TRBV10-3	TRBJ2-6	CAITGRGSSGANVLTF
TRBV19	TRBJ2-7	CASTPGRGELPYEQYF
TRBV11-2	TRBJ2-2	CASSSTRTGLLIGELFF
TRBV7-9	TRBJ1-4	CASSLATGWGEKLFF
TRBV4-1	TRBJ2-7	CASSHAKGGYEQYF
TRBV7-2	TRBJ1-5	CASSPGTGGNQPRHF
TRBV18	TRBJ1-2	CASSPVRTGGDYGYTF
TRBV7-2	TRBJ2-3	CASSSGPTSGRWGDTQYF
TRBV19	TRBJ1-2	CASSMGLNYGYTF
TRBV2	TRBJ1-4	CASSTGQTPNEKLFF
TRBV9	TRBJ2-1	CASSREGGILGNEQFF
TRBV10-3	TRBJ1-1	CAISGQQGNTEAFF
TRBV6-6	TRBJ1-4	CASSWDSFATNEKLFF